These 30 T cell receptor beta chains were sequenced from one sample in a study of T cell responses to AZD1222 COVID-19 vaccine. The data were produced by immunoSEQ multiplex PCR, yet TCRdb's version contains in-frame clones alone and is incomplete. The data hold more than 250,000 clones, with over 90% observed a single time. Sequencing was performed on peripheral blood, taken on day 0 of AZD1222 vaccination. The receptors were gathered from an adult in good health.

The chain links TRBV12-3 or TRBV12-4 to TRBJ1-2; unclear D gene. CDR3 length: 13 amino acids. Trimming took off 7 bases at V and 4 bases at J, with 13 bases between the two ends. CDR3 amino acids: CASTRAGGYGYTF. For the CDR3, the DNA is TGTGCCAGCACTCGGGCAGGCGGCTATGGCTACACCTTC.

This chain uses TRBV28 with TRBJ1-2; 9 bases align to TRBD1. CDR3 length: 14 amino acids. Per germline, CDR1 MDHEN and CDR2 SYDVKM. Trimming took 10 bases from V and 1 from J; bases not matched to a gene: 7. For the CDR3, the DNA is TGTGCCACGAACAGGGGGCGAAGTAACTATGGCTACACCTTC. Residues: CATNRGRSNYGYTF.

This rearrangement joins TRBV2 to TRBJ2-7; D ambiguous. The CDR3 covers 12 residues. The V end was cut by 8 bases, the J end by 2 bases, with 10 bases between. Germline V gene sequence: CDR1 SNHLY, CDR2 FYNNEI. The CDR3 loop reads CASGRFTYEQYF. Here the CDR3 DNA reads TGTGCCAGCGGGCGTTTCACCTACGAGCAGTACTTC.

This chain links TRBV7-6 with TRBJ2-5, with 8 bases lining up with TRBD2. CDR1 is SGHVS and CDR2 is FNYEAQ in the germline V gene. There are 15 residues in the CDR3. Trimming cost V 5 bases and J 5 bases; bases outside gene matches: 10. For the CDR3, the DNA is TGTGCCAGCAGCCCAGGACTAGCAGTACGGGAGACCCAGTACTTC. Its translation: CASSPGLAVRETQYF.

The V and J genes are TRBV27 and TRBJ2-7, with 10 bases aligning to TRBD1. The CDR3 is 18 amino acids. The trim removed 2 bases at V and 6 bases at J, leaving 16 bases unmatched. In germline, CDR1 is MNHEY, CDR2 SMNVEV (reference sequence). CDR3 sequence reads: CASSLIGWGDRGPVEQYF. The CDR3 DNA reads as TGTGCCAGCAGTTTAATCGGTTGGGGGGACAGGGGACCGGTCGAGCAGTACTTC.

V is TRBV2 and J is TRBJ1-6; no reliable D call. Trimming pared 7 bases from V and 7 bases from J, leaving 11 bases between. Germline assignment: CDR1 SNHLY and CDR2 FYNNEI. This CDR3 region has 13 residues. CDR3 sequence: CASTPSTNSPLHF. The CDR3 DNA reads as TGTGCCAGCACCCCCTCTACGAATTCACCCCTCCACTTT.

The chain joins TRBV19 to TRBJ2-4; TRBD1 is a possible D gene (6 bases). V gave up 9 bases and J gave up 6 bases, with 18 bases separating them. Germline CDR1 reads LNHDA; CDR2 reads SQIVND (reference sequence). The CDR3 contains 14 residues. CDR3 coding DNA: TGTGCCAGCTCCCAGGGGCCCCACAGAAACATTCAGTACTTC. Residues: CASSQGPHRNIQYF.

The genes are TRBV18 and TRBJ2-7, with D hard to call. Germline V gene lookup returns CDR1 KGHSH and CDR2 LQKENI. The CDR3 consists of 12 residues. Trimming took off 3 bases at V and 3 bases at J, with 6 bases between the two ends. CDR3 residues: CASSPYNYEQYF. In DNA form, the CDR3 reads TGTGCCAGCTCACCTTACAACTACGAGCAGTACTTC.

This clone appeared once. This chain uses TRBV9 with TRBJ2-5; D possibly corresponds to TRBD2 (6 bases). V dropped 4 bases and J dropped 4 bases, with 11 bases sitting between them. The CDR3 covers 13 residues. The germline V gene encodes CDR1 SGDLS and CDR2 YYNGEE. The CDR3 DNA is TGTGCCAGCAGCTTGGGGGGTCGAGAGACCCAGTACTTC. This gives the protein CASSLGGRETQYF.

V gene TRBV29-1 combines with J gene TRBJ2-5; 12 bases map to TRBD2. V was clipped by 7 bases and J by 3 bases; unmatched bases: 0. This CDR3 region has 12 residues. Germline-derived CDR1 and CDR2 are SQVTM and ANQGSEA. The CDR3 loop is CSGTSGEETQYF. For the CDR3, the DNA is TGCAGCGGGACTAGCGGGGAAGAGACCCAGTACTTC. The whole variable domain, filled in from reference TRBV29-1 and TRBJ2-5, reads SAVISQKPSRDICQRGTSLTIQCQVDSQVTMMFWYRQQPGQSLTLIATANQGSEATYESGFVIDKFPISRPNLTFSTLTVSNMSPEDSSIYLCSGTSGEETQYFGPGTRLLVL.

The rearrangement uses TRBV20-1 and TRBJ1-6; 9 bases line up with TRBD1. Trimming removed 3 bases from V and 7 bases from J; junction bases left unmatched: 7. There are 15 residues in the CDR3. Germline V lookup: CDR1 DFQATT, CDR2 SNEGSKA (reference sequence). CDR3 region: CSASEPGQGNSPLHF. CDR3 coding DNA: TGCAGTGCTAGTGAACCGGGACAGGGCAATTCACCCCTCCACTTT.

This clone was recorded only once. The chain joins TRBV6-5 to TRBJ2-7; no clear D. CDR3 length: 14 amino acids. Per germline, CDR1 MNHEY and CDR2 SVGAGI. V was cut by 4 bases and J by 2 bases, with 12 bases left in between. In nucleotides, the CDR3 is TGTGCCAGCAGTTTTAGGGATCTGACCTACGAGCAGTACTTC. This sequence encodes CASSFRDLTYEQYF.

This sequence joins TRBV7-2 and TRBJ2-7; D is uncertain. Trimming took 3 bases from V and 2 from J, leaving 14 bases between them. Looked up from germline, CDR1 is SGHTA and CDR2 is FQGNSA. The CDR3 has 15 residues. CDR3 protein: CASSLRISQTYEQYF. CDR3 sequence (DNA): TGTGCCAGCAGCTTGAGGATATCCCAAACCTACGAGCAGTACTTC.

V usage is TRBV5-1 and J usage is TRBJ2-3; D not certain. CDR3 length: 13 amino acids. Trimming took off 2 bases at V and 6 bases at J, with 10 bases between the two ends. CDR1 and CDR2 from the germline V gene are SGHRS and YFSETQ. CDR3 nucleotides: TGCGCCAGCAGCTTAGCCCCCACCGATACGCAGTATTTT. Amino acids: CASSLAPTDTQYF.

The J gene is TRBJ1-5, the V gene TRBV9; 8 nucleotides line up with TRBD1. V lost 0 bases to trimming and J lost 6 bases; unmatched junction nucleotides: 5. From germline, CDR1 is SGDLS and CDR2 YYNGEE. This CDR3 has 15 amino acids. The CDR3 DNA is TGTGCCAGCAGCGTAGTGGCAGGGGGCGGTCAGCCCCAGCATTTT. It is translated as CASSVVAGGGQPQHF.

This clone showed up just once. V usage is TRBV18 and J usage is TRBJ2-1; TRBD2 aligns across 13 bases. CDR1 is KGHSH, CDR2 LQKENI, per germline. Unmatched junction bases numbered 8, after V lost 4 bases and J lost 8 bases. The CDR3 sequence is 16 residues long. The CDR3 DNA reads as TGTGCCAGCTCACGACCCGGGACTAGCGGGGCCGATGAGCAGTTCTTC. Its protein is CASSRPGTSGADEQFF.

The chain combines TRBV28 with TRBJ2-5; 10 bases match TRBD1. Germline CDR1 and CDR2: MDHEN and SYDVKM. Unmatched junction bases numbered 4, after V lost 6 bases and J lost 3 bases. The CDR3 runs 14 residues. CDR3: CASRTTGGEETQYF. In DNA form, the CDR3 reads TGTGCCAGCAGGACGACAGGGGGCGAAGAGACCCAGTACTTC.

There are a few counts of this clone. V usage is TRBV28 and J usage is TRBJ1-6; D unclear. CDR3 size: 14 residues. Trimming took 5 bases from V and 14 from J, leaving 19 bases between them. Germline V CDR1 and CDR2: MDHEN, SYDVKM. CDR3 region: CASSKDMTPKSLHF. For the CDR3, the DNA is TGTGCCAGCAGTAAAGACATGACACCGAAGTCCCTCCACTTT. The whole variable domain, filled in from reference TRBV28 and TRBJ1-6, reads DVKVTQSSRYLVKRTGEKVFLECVQDMDHENMFWYRQDPGLGLRLIYFSYDVKMKEKGDIPEGYSVSREKKERFSLILESASTNQTSMYLCASSKDMTPKSLHFGNGTRLTVT.

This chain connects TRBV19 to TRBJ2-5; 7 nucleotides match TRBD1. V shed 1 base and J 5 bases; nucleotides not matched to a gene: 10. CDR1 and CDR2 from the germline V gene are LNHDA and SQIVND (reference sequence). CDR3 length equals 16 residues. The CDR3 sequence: CASSIGLLGGSETQYF. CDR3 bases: TGTGCCAGTAGTATAGGTTTGTTAGGGGGCTCGGAGACCCAGTACTTC.

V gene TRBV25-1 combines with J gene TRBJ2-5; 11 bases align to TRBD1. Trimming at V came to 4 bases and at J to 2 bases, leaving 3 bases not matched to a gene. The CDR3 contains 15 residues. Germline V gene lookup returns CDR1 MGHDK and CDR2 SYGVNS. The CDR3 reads CASSVDRGLQETQYF. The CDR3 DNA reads TGTGCCAGCAGTGTGGACAGGGGGCTGCAAGAGACCCAGTACTTC.

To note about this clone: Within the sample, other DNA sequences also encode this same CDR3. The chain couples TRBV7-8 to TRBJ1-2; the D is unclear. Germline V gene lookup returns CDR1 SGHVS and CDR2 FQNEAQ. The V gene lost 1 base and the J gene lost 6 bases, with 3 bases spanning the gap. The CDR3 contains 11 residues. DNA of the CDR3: TGTGCCAGCAGCTTAGGGGATGGCTACACCTTC. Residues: CASSLGDGYTF.

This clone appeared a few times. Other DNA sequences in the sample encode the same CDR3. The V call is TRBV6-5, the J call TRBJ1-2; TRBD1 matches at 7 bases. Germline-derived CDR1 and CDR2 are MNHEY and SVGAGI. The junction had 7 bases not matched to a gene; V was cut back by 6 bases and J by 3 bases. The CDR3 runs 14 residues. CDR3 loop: CASSRQGVDYGYTF. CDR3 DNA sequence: TGTGCCAGCAGCAGACAGGGAGTTGACTATGGCTACACCTTC.

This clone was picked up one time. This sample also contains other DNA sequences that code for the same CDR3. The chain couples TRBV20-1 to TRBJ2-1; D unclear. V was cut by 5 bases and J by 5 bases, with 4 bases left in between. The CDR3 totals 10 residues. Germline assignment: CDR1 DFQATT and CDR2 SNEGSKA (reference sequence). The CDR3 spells CSASHNEQFF. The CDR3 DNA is TGCAGTGCTTCACACAATGAGCAGTTCTTC.

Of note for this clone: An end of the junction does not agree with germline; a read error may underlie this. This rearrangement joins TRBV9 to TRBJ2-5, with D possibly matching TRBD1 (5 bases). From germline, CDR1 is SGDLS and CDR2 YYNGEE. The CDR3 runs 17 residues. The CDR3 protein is CASSVGRGRELKEAQYF. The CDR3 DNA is TGTGCCAGCAGCGTAGGGAGAGGCAGGGAACTGAAAGAGGCCCAGTACTTC.

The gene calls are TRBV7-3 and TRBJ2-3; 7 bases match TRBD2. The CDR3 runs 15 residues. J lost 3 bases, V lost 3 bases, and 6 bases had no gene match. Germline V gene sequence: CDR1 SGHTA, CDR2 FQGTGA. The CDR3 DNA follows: TGTGCCAGCAGCTTGGCGGGAGCGAGGACAGATACGCAGTATTTT. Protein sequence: CASSLAGARTDTQYF.

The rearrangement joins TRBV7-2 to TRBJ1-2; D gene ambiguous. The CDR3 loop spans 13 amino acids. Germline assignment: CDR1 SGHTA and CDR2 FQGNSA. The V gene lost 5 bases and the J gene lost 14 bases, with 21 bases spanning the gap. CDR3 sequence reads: CASSPLRVGGCTF. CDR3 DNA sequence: TGTGCCAGCAGCCCACTTAGGGTCGGCGGGTGTACCTTC. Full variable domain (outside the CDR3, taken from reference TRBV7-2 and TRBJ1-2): GAGVSQSPSNKVTEKGKDVELRCDPISGHTALYWYRQSLGQGLEFLIYFQGNSAPDKSGLPSDRFSAERTGGSVSTLTIQRTQQEDSAVYLCASSPLRVGGCTFGSGTRLTVV.

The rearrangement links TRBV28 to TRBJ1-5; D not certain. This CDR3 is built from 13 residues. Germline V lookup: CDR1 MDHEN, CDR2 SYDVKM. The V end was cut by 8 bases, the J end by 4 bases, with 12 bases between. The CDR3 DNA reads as TGTGCCAGCCGGACGGACGGGAATCAGCCCCAGCATTTT. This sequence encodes CASRTDGNQPQHF.

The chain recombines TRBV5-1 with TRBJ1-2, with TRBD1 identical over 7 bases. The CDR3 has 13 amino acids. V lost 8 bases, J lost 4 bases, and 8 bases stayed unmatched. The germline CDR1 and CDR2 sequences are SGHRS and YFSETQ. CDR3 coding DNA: TGCGCCAGTTCCGAGGGACAGATCTATGGCTACACCTTC. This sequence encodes CASSEGQIYGYTF.

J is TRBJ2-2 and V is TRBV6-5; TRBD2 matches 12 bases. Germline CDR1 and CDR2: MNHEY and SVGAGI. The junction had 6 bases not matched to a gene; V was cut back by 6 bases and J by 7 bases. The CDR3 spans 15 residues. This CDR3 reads CASSRRLAGDGELFF. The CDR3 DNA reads TGTGCCAGCAGCCGTAGACTAGCGGGGGACGGGGAGCTGTTTTTT.

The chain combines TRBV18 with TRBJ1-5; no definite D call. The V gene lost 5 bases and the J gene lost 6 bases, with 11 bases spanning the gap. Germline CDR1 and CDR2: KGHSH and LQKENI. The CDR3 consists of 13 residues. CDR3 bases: TGTGCCAGCTCAACGGGTGTGGCTCAGCCCCAGCATTTT. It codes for CASSTGVAQPQHF.